This T cell receptor (beta chain) comes out of a study of blood T cell repertoires in COVID-19. Study-wide background: The United States, Italy and Spain supplied acute and convalescent COVID-19 samples.

Source study methods: Reference gene primers were amplified, and this amplification served to estimate nucleated cell counts. TCRdb keeps only in-frame clones here, not all; method: immunoSEQ multiplex PCR. Clone size and V and J calls were adopted from that table, with D and trimming inferred from the DNA. The top ten clones hold 4.5% to 7% of a sample with 61,000 or so clones, roughly 80% of them seen once. V lost 0 bases, J lost 4 bases, and 3 bases stayed unmatched. The germline V gene encodes CDR1 SGDLS and CDR2 YYNGEE. This CDR3 comprises 15 residues. The chain employs TRBV9 and TRBJ2-1; 8 nucleotides line up with TRBD1. The TCR comes from a woman in her 70s with acute or convalescent COVID-19. What was sequenced was peripheral blood. CDR3 residues: CASSVGTGGYNEQFF. CDR3 DNA sequence: TGTGCCAGCAGCGTAGGAACAGGGGGTTACAATGAGCAGTTCTTC.